This TCR beta chain was recorded in a study of shared clonotypes between healthy human individuals (dated by TCRdb to about 2020). Background for the entire study: A few men and two women, aged 18 to 49 years, made up the cohort. Per donor, three plates each were used for CD4 naive and CD4 memory, two for CD8 naive, and one for CD8 memory. The study deeply sequenced blood TCR repertoires of five healthy adults to estimate repertoire size and the extent of clonotype sharing between individuals. To increase sequencing depth and limit assay-specific biases, different laboratories used diverse techniques to prepare libraries and sequence TCR repertoires. Leukapheresis yielded between about 0.94 and 9 billion PBMCs per donor.

Overall study outcomes, separate from this receptor: Only blood was sampled, and tissue TCR repertoires likely differ from those in blood. Sharing across a few donors was observed for 4.5% to 6.5% of naive CD4, over 3% of naive CD8, roughly 2.4% of memory CD4, and less than 0.45% of memory CD8 clonotypes. Clonotypes shared by all four sorted-subset donors showed higher generation probabilities than non-shared clonotypes. Pairwise subsampling indicated that sequencing depth was expected to affect the degree of clonotype sharing among donors. Incomplete sequencing was indicated by rarefaction of sorted-subset datasets, despite the large sequencing depth. Larger estimated clonotype richness was generally found for naive subsets than for memory subsets. Because the study included a small number of donors, the genetic and exposure-history diversity represented was limited.

Using the deep immunoSEQ assay, multiplex PCR amplified TCR CDR3 regions from genomic DNA. Extracted genomic DNA from each cell subset was spread evenly across all wells of several immunoSEQ 96-well plates, with each plate serving as a replicate. Each replicate PCR for sorted subsets received around 0.2 ug genomic DNA, equal to around 32,000 T cell genomes. Purified libraries were quantified with a Qubit 3.0 fluorometer, sized on a Bioanalyzer 2100, and re-quantified with the KAPA Library Quantification kit. Each immunoSEQ 96-well plate was sequenced on its own single-read 150-cycle Illumina NextSeq 550 flow cell. Regarding the original processing steps: Because only junctional sequences without quality scores were contained in the immunoSEQ output, filtering matching that applied to full-length reads could not be performed. Sequences were annotated with PyIR, a Python wrapper for IgBLAST v1.9, using IMGT germline references to assign V/J genes and CDR3. Reads with weak V/J assignments (E-value above 1e-6), missing CDR3, stop codons, out-of-frame junctions, or ambiguous translated residues were removed. V3J clonotypes were defined as sequences sharing the same inferred V gene, J gene, and CDR3 amino acid sequence. Percentage overlap between repertoires was calculated by dividing the number of shared unique clonotypes by the size of the smaller repertoire. Three approaches were used to assess repertoire richness: RTK rarefaction, the Chao1 estimator, and Recon v2.1 estimates of unobserved clonotypes. Generation probabilities for all TCRbeta clonotypes obtained by the gDNA method from a handful of donors were computed using OLGA. What TCRdb holds here is the immuneACCESS table cut down to in-frame rearrangements. Part of the clones is not present; checked against another copy, under half of the missing clones reflect an unresolved V gene, and the others are unexplained. D and trimming come from the DNA, and the V and J calls and clone size come from that table. Present in this sample are millions of clones, roughly 91% of which were seen just once. The ten largest clones capture over 1.5% of the sample.

A remark on this clone: Which antigen it targets is not known. No base quality values were provided; no much bigger clone lies one nucleotide off.

CD8 naive samples were obtained by positive selection for CCR7 among CD45RO-negative cells, yielding a CD45RA+CCR7+ population from which TemRA cells were excluded. Donors were healthy HIV-negative adults with no recently reported acute infections or vaccinations. Only Caucasian adults living in Nashville, Tennessee, USA were represented among the donors. After blood collection by leukapheresis, PBMCs were isolated using Ficoll-Histopaque density gradient centrifugation and then cryopreserved in the vapor phase of liquid nitrogen. Analytical flow cytometry was used to check the purity and quantity of each magnetically sorted T cell population. Genomic DNA was isolated from every sorted fraction and measured by UV absorbance on a Nanodrop 2000c. V is cut back by 2 bases and J by 1 base, with 8 bases in the junction unmatched. The germline V gene supplies CDR1 SGHAT and CDR2 FQNNGV. Spanning cysteine to phenylalanine, the CDR3 consists of 17 amino acids. Only CDR3 DNA is held: 51 bases, read in frame from base 1.

The source material was naive CD8+ T cells from PBMCs. The cell subset or site label, read with the paper, signifies: CD45RA+CCR7+. The receptor comes from a man aged 18 to 29 in good health. Some clones in this sample may be carry-over from other donors' samples. The V and J genes are TRBV11-2 and TRBJ2-3; 8 bases in the middle match TRBD2. The CDR3 amino acid sequence is: CASSLSLAGWGTDTQYF. The DNA sequence is as follows: TGTGCCAGCAGCTTATCGCTAGCGGGCTGGGGCACAGATACGCAGTATTTT.